This T cell receptor beta chain was profiled in a study of blood T cell repertoires in COVID-19. TCRdb's table, derived via immunoSEQ multiplex PCR, lists solely in-frame clones and lacks some. The sample has 240,000 or so clones, around 86% seen once. With 4 bases removed from V and 8 bases from J, the gap between germline ends came to 15 bases. This CDR3 spans 15 amino acids. The germline CDR1 and CDR2 sequences are MRHNA and SNTAGT. This clone was counted a few times. Sequencing input: peripheral blood. The gene calls are TRBV6-4 and TRBJ1-6, with unresolved D. This clonotype originated in a woman younger than 45 who had recovered from COVID-19. This CDR3 reads CASSVVDGKDSPLHF. For the CDR3, the DNA is TGTGCCAGCAGTGTAGTGGACGGGAAGGATTCACCCCTCCACTTT.